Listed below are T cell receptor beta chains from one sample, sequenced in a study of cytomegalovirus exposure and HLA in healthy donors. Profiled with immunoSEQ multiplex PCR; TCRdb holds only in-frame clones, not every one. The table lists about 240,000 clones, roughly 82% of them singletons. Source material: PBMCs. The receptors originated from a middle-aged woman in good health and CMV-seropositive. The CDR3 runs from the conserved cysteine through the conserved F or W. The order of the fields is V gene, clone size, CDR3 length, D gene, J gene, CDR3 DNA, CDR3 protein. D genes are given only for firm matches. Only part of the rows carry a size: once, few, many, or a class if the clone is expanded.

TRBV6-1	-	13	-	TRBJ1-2	TGTGCCAGCAGTGAAGACAGGGATCGGTACTACACCTTC	CASSEDRDRYYTF
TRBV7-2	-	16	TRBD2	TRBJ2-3	TGTGCCAGCAGCCCAGAGGGACTAGCGGGCACAGATACGCAGTATTTT	CASSPEGLAGTDTQYF
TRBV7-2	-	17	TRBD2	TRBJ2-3	TGTGCCAGCAGCTTAGCGATTGCGGGAGGGCCCTTAGATACGCAGTATTTT	CASSLAIAGGPLDTQYF
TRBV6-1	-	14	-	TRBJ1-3	TGTGCCAGCAATCGAGATTCATCTGGAAACACCATATATTTT	CASNRDSSGNTIYF
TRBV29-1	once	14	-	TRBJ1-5	TGCAGCGTCCTGGAGCGCGATAGCAATCAGCCCCAGCATTTT	CSVLERDSNQPQHF
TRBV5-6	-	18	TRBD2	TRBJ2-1	TGTGCCAGCAGCTTTCGACGACTAGCGGGAGTCGGATACAATGAGCAGTTCTTC	CASSFRRLAGVGYNEQFF
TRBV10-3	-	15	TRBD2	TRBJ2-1	TGTGCCATCAGTGAGTTAGCTAGCGGGAGTGGTGAGCAGTTCTTC	CAISELASGSGEQFF
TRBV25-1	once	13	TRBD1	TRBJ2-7	TGTGCCAGCGGAGACAGGGGGCAGTACGAGCAGTACTTC	CASGDRGQYEQYF
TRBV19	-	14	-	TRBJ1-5	TGTGCCAGTGCCTCCGGGACATTCAATCAGCCCCAGCATTTT	CASASGTFNQPQHF
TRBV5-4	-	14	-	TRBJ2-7	TGTGCCAGCAGCTTGGTAGGGGGACGTGCCGAGCAGTACTTC	CASSLVGGRAEQYF
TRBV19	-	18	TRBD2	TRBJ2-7	TGTGCCAGTAGTATAGCCGTCCGGGGAGCGGGAGAGACCTACGAGCAGTACTTC	CASSIAVRGAGETYEQYF
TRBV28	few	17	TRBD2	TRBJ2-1	TGTGCCAGCAGTCCCCCCGGGACTAGCGGGAGTCTGAATGAGCAGTTCTTC	CASSPPGTSGSLNEQFF
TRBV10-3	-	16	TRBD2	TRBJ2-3	TGTGCCATCAGTGAGTCGATAGCGGGAGGGACAGATACGCAGTATTTT	CAISESIAGGTDTQYF
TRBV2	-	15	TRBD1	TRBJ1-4	TGTGCCAGCAGTGCGGACAGGGGGCGCTTTGAAAAACTGTTTTTT	CASSADRGRFEKLFF
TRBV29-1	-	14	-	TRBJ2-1	TGCAGCGCTGCGCGGCTAGCGCTTTACAATGAGCAGTTCTTC	CSAARLALYNEQFF
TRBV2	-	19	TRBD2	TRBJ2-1	TGTGCCAGCAGTGAAGGGCCGGCTAGCGGGAGGGGCTCCTACAATGAGCAGTTCTTC	CASSEGPASGRGSYNEQFF
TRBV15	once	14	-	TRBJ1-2	TGTGCCACCAGCAGAGGATTAGCGGAGGTCCGCTACACCTTC	CATSRGLAEVRYTF